These 3 T cell receptor beta chains were sequenced from one sample in a study of beta chain features in type 1 diabetes. Whole-study findings and limits: Type 1 diabetes patients had TCRB CDR3s that were shorter (moderately but significantly so) in all four CD4+ subsets.

No antigen has been assigned to these receptors. The sequenced template was cDNA made from the entire isolated RNA. Sequencing was performed with immunoSEQ multiplex PCR; in TCRdb, only in-frame clones are kept and a portion is missing. This table holds 600,000 or so clones, 9.5% to 15% found once. Sequenced: naive CD4+ T cells from blood. All receptors derive from a man younger than 45 with type 1 diabetes.

The chain combines TRBV7-2 with TRBJ2-2; D remains ambiguous. The CDR3 has 12 amino acids. CDR1 and CDR2 (germline): SGHTA, FQGNSA. With 3 bases removed from V and 6 bases from J, the gap between germline ends came to 5 bases. The CDR3 spells CASSFPPGELFF. The CDR3 DNA sequence: TGTGCCAGCAGCTTCCCCCCCGGGGAGCTGTTTTTT.

This clone was picked up a small number of times. V gene TRBV6-1 combines with J gene TRBJ1-2; maybe TRBD1 (5 bases). The CDR3 length is 15 residues. The V and J ends lost 1 base and 0 bases respectively, with 9 bases between them. The germline CDR1 and CDR2 sequences are MNHNS and SASEGT. The CDR3 nucleotides read TGTGCCAGCAGTGAAGACGGCAGGGCTAACTATGGCTACACCTTC. Its protein product is CASSEDGRANYGYTF.

The J gene is TRBJ2-7, the V gene TRBV2, with a weak D call TRBD1 (5 bases). Germline assignment: CDR1 SNHLY and CDR2 FYNNEI. V dropped 8 bases and J dropped 3 bases, with 11 bases sitting between them. This CDR3 region has 12 residues. The CDR3 nucleotides read TGTGCCAGCGGACACAGAAACTACGAGCAGTACTTC. It is translated as CASGHRNYEQYF.